The clone carrying this T cell receptor (beta chain) was found once. The entry originates in a study of T cell changes during pregnancy in multiple sclerosis. Sequencing was performed with immunoSEQ multiplex PCR; in TCRdb, only in-frame clones are kept and a portion is missing. The sample lists more than 100,000 clones; approximately 90% were seen once. The CDR3 loop spans 14 amino acids. The germline V and J ends were trimmed by 4 bases and 0 bases, with 8 bases remaining between them. Germline CDR1 and CDR2: SGHNT and YYREEE (reference sequence). V gene TRBV5-4 combines with J gene TRBJ2-4; possible D gene TRBD2, 5 bases. The receptor was derived from a female donor with multiple sclerosis, enrolled in a pregnancy study. Sequencing was performed on peripheral blood, taken after pregnancy. CDR3 region: CASSPGVAKNIQYF. CDR3 DNA: TGTGCCAGCAGCCCCGGGGTAGCCAAAAACATTCAGTACTTC.